A selection of T cell receptor beta chains follows, all from one sample in a study of T cells expressing NK-cell markers. TCRdb derives one entry per CDR3 protein from the 5' RACE reads, leaving out DNA. In total, the table holds 150,000 to 200,000 distinct CDR3 sequences. What was sequenced was blood T cells: a sorted CD56 or NKG2C T cell subset, CD4+ or CD8+ T cells, or bulk PBMC T cells (not recorded which). These receptors were taken from a man aged 18-75 years in good health. The CDR3 runs from the conserved cysteine through the conserved F or W. Fields, in order: V gene, J gene, CDR3 protein.

>TRBV7-9|TRBJ2-3
CASSPGGTPYTDTQYF
>TRBV5-8|TRBJ2-3
CASSLWGTQYF
>TRBV5-1|TRBJ1-1
CASSIPGVAGTEAFF
>TRBV3-1|TRBJ2-5
CASSQDAGFVTQYF
>TRBV7-9|TRBJ1-2
CASSLGGPRTNYGYTF
>TRBV7-6|TRBJ2-5
CASSRGGTGYFQETQYF
>TRBV10-2|TRBJ2-5
CASSERGGGRETQYF
>TRBV7-6|TRBJ2-2
CASSLGTGYTGELFF
>TRBV2|TRBJ2-7
CASNRGTPYEQYF
>TRBV12-3/TRBV12-4|TRBJ2-3
CASRGNTDTQYF
>TRBV6-5|TRBJ2-1
CASSYLPSRLNEQFF
>TRBV12-3/TRBV12-4|TRBJ2-5
CASITGRGPPSGQYF
>TRBV6-5|TRBJ2-2
CASSYSPPTSGGYTGELFF
>TRBV10-3|TRBJ2-7
CAISGTGGVRDEQYF
>TRBV6-1|TRBJ2-3
CASSEAPTVVFTDTQYF
>TRBV5-1|TRBJ2-1
CARVQGFRSYNEQFF